These 20 T cell receptor beta chains were sequenced from one sample in a study of cytomegalovirus exposure and HLA in healthy donors. The PCR ran on 60 Vbeta and 13 Jbeta primers. TCRdb's copy holds only in-frame clones and misses some; the assay was immunoSEQ multiplex PCR. The sample has some 120,000 clones; roughly four fifths are singletons. Sequences were obtained from PBMCs. All receptors come from a young man in good health and CMV-seronegative.

V and J are TRBV5-4 and TRBJ2-3, with a tentative D call TRBD2 (6 bases). V lost 9 bases, J lost 6 bases, and 20 bases lay in between. The germline CDR1 and CDR2 sequences are SGHNT and YYREEE (reference sequence). This CDR3 has 14 amino acids. The CDR3 DNA reads TGTGCCACCCGTCCCCAGACGGGAGCCGATACGCAGTATTTT. This translates into CATRPQTGADTQYF.

This clone showed up just a few times. This chain joins TRBV28 and TRBJ2-5; 11 nucleotides match TRBD1. Judging by the DNA end, TRBJ2-7 fits better; the J call may be wrong. Germline CDR1 is MDHEN and CDR2 is SYDVKM. The CDR3 is 14 residues long. The CDR3 DNA is TGTGCCATCCATGGGACAGGGGGGCGATACGAGCAGTACTTC. Protein sequence: CAIHGTGGRYEQYF.

This clone was recorded only once. The CDR3 loop reads CASSVVRVGNQPQHF. The CDR3 DNA reads as TGTGCCAGTAGCGTCGTGAGGGTCGGCAATCAGCCCCAGCATTTT. This chain joins TRBV19 and TRBJ1-5; D gene uncertain. The CDR3 has 15 amino acids. With 6 bases removed from V and 2 bases from J, the gap between germline ends came to 14 bases. CDR1 and CDR2 (germline): LNHDA, SQIVND (reference sequence).

This rearrangement joins TRBV7-2 to TRBJ2-7, with D hard to call. The CDR3 runs 13 residues. V was trimmed by 1 base and J by 4 bases, leaving 8 bases between them. Germline V gene sequence: CDR1 SGHTA, CDR2 FQGNSA. This CDR3 is CASSLDSPYEQYF. CDR3 bases: TGTGCCAGCAGCTTAGACAGCCCTTACGAGCAGTACTTC.

This clone was picked up a small number of times. The chain carries TRBV29-1 and TRBJ2-5; D perhaps matches TRBD1 (5 bases). V was cut by 3 bases and J by 5 bases, with 7 bases left in between. Germline V gene lookup returns CDR1 SQVTM and CDR2 ANQGSEA. The CDR3 has 11 amino acids. CDR3 sequence: CSVDRVETQYF. CDR3 coding DNA: TGCAGCGTTGACAGGGTGGAGACCCAGTACTTC.

V and J are TRBV29-1 and TRBJ1-1; 8 bases fit TRBD1. J gave up 1 base and V 6 bases, and 4 bases lay outside the gene matches. This CDR3 has 13 amino acids. Germline-derived CDR1 and CDR2 are SQVTM and ANQGSEA. For the CDR3, the DNA is TGCAGCGTAGGAGGGACAGGGAACACTGAAGCTTTCTTT. Its protein is CSVGGTGNTEAFF. Complete variable domain (other parts from reference TRBV29-1 and TRBJ1-1): SAVISQKPSRDICQRGTSLTIQCQVDSQVTMMFWYRQQPGQSLTLIATANQGSEATYESGFVIDKFPISRPNLTFSTLTVSNMSPEDSSIYLCSVGGTGNTEAFFGQGTRLTVV.

A note on this clone: At one boundary the junction diverges from the germline segment, which might be a read error. V gene TRBV10-3 combines with J gene TRBJ2-7; D perhaps matches TRBD1 (5 bases). Germline lookup yields CDR1 ENHRY and CDR2 SYGVKD. The CDR3 sequence is 12 residues long. The CDR3 region has the DNA TGTGCCGTCAGGGTGAGAACTGACGAGCAGTACTTC. Translating gives CAVRVRTDEQYF.

V usage is TRBV7-9 and J usage is TRBJ1-2; 12 positions match TRBD1. CDR3 size: 16 residues. CDR1 is SEHNR and CDR2 is FQNEAQ in the germline V gene (reference sequence). V was pared by 5 bases and J by 6 bases, with 10 bases of the junction left unmatched. CDR3 nucleotides: TGTGCCAGCAGCATAGAGCCGGGACAGGGGGCTAATGGCTACACCTTC. As protein: CASSIEPGQGANGYTF. Combining the CDR3 with reference TRBV7-9 and TRBJ1-2 gives the whole variable domain DTGVSQNPRHKITKRGQNVTFRCDPISEHNRLYWYRQTLGQGPEFLTYFQNEAQLEKSRLLSDRFSAERPKGSFSTLEIQRTEQGDSAMYLCASSIEPGQGANGYTFGSGTRLTVV.

This sequence joins TRBV6-5 and TRBJ2-7; D is possibly TRBD2 (6 bases). This CDR3 contains 11 residues. Germline loops: CDR1 MNHEY, CDR2 SVGAGI. V shed 6 bases and J shed 3 bases, with 6 bases lying between them. CDR3: CASRDYYEQYF. DNA of the CDR3: TGTGCCAGCAGGGACTACTACGAGCAGTACTTC.

The rearrangement joins TRBV7-9 to TRBJ1-1; D gene uncertain. The CDR3 runs to 12 residues. The germline V gene encodes CDR1 SEHNR and CDR2 FQNEAQ (reference sequence). V was cut by 5 bases and J by 3 bases, with 7 bases left in between. DNA for the CDR3: TGTGCCAGCAGCCCTACAGACACTGAAGCTTTCTTT. It encodes CASSPTDTEAFF.

The J gene is TRBJ2-1, the V gene TRBV5-1, with 10 bases identical to TRBD2. V trimming: 4 bases; J trimming: 7 bases; junction bases outside the gene matches: 5. CDR1 and CDR2 (germline): SGHRS, YFSETQ. The CDR3 runs to 14 residues. The CDR3 DNA reads TGCGCCAGCAGCATCCGGACTAGCGGAAATGAGCAGTTCTTC. Translated: CASSIRTSGNEQFF.

The chain employs TRBV7-9 and TRBJ2-5; a possible D gene is TRBD2 (5 bases). This CDR3 comprises 14 residues. The germline gives CDR1 SEHNR, CDR2 FQNEAQ (reference sequence). Trimming removed 1 base at V and 11 bases at J, with 17 bases between. The chain's CDR3 is CASSLGSGVGKQYF. CDR3 bases: TGTGCCAGCAGCTTAGGATCGGGTGTCGGGAAGCAGTACTTC.

The rearrangement joins TRBV4-1 to TRBJ1-4, with 10 bases that match TRBD1. The CDR3 sequence is 15 residues long. Germline V gene data show CDR1 as MGHRA and CDR2 as YSYEKL. The V gene end was trimmed by 3 bases and the J gene end by 8 bases; junction bases not matched to a gene: 6. In nucleotides, the CDR3 is TGCGCCAGCAGCCAGGATCGGACAGGGGGGGAAAAACTGTTTTTT. Amino acids: CASSQDRTGGEKLFF.

This clone has more than one count but fewer than ten. The V call is TRBV6-5, the J call TRBJ1-2; D gene ambiguous. V was trimmed by 2 bases and J by 8 bases, leaving 21 bases between them. Germline values: CDR1 MNHEY, CDR2 SVGAGI. The CDR3 is 16 residues long. The CDR3 sequence is CASSYARGQFLSGYTF. DNA of the CDR3: TGTGCCAGCAGTTACGCTCGTGGGCAGTTTCTGTCGGGCTACACCTTC.

The chain is built from TRBV19 and TRBJ1-1, with 8 nucleotides matching TRBD1. Trimming removed 6 bases from V and 6 bases from J; junction bases left unmatched: 9. This CDR3 contains 14 residues. Germline V gives CDR1 LNHDA, CDR2 SQIVND (reference sequence). The CDR3 DNA reads TGTGCCAGTAGAACGGACAGGGAAGTCCCTGAAGCTTTCTTT. Translating it yields CASRTDREVPEAFF.

V is TRBV10-3 and J is TRBJ2-1; TRBD2 agrees at 15 bases. The germline CDR1 and CDR2 sequences are ENHRY and SYGVKD. The CDR3 extends over 17 amino acids. The V segment lost 6 bases and the J segment 7 bases; nucleotides outside the gene matches: 10. CDR3 loop: CAIRAGLAGGPDNEQFF. CDR3 DNA sequence: TGTGCCATCAGAGCCGGACTAGCGGGGGGGCCTGATAATGAGCAGTTCTTC.

The rearrangement uses TRBV19 and TRBJ2-2, with 9 nucleotides matching TRBD1. V was pared by 6 bases and J by 5 bases, with 7 bases of the junction left unmatched. CDR1 and CDR2 from the germline V gene are LNHDA and SQIVND (reference sequence). CDR3 length equals 15 residues. CDR3 nucleotides: TGTGCCAGTAGAGAGGGGACAGGGAGGACCGGGGAGCTGTTTTTT. Protein product: CASREGTGRTGELFF.

As concerns this clone: As the CDR3 is not closed by the conserved phenylalanine or tryptophan, this likely results from a read error. The DNA is omitted, as the CDR3 cannot be located on it reliably, and the CDR3 follows TCRdb's listing. The rearrangement links TRBV20-1 to TRBJ1-5; TRBD1 was called by the table and not checked on the DNA. Germline V gene lookup returns CDR1 DFQATT and CDR2 SNEGSKA (reference sequence). Termini included, the CDR3 measures 10 amino acids. Here the CDR3 reads CSAPGQGEHV.

This clone was seen once. V is TRBV29-1 and J is TRBJ2-5; no clear D. V gave up 3 bases and J gave up 2 bases, with 13 bases separating them. CDR1 is SQVTM and CDR2 is ANQGSEA in the germline V gene. This CDR3 is built from 14 residues. Written as DNA, the CDR3 is TGCAGCGTTGACGAAGGAGTCAGTCAAGAGACCCAGTACTTC. It yields the protein CSVDEGVSQETQYF. Together with reference TRBV29-1 and TRBJ2-5, the CDR3 gives the full variable domain: SAVISQKPSRDICQRGTSLTIQCQVDSQVTMMFWYRQQPGQSLTLIATANQGSEATYESGFVIDKFPISRPNLTFSTLTVSNMSPEDSSIYLCSVDEGVSQETQYFGPGTRLLVL.

This clone was found a few times. The CDR3 sequence is CASRLVPRGAPYEQYF. The CDR3 DNA reads as TGCGCCAGCAGACTTGTCCCCCGGGGGGCCCCCTACGAGCAGTACTTC. The chain links TRBV5-1 to TRBJ2-7; a possible D gene is TRBD2 (7 bases). Germline CDR1 SGHRS, CDR2 YFSETQ. CDR3 length: 16 amino acids. V was clipped by 5 bases and J by 2 bases, with 20 bases between them.